One sample yielded the 2 T cell receptor beta chains listed below, sequenced in a study of cytomegalovirus exposure and HLA in healthy donors (TCRdb year 2017). The library was prepared using the immunoSEQ multiplex PCR assay. Imported from immuneACCESS, the table was reduced by TCRdb to in-frame sequences with V and J called. These copies leave out some clones; in studies compared against another copy, an unresolved V gene accounts for under half, and the cause of the remainder is not known. The sample includes about 240,000 clones, with about 87% observed a single time. The top ten clonotypes cover less than 3% of the sample. Sequenced sample: PBMCs. These receptors came from a man aged 18 to 35 in good health and CMV-seronegative.

The CDR3 DNA reads as TGTGCCAGCTCACCACCGTTAGTAGAGAGGGAGACCCAGTACTTC. Translated: CASSPPLVERETQYF. The gene calls are TRBV18 and TRBJ2-5; no firm D call. The CDR3 runs to 15 residues. V lost 0 bases to trimming and J lost 5 bases, with 13 bases between them. From germline, CDR1 is KGHSH and CDR2 LQKENI.

The V and J genes are TRBV2 and TRBJ2-5, with D maybe TRBD1 (6 bases). V lost 0 bases to trimming and J lost 5 bases, with 10 bases between them. The CDR3 length is 14 residues. Germline V lookup: CDR1 SNHLY, CDR2 FYNNEI. CDR3 in amino acids: CASSEALQGETQYF. CDR3 nucleotide sequence: TGTGCCAGCAGTGAAGCGCTTCAGGGGGAGACCCAGTACTTC.